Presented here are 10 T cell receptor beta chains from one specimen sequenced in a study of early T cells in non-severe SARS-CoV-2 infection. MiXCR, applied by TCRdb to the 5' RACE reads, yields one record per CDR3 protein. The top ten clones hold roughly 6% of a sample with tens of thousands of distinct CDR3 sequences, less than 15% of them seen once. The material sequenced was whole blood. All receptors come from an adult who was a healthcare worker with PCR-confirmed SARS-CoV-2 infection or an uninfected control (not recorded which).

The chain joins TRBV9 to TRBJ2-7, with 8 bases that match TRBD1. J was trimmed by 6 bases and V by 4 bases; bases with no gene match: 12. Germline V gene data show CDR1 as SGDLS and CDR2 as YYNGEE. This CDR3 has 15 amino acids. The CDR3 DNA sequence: TGTGCCAGCAGCCCCAGGGGACAGGTAACCTCCGAGCAGTACTTC. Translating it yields CASSPRGQVTSEQYF.

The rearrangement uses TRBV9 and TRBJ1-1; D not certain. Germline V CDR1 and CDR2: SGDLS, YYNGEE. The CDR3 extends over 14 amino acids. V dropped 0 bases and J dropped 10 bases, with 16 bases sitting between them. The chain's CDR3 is CASSVVAGGRGAFF. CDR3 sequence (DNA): TGTGCCAGCAGCGTAGTCGCGGGAGGGAGAGGAGCTTTCTTT.

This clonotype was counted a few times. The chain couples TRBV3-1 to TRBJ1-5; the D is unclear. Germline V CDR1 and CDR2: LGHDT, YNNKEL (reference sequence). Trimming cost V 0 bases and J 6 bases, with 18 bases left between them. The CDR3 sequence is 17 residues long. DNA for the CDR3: TGTGCCAGCAGCCAAGATGTGAGACTTAGTAGTCCTCAGCCCCAGCATTTT. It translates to CASSQDVRLSSPQPQHF.

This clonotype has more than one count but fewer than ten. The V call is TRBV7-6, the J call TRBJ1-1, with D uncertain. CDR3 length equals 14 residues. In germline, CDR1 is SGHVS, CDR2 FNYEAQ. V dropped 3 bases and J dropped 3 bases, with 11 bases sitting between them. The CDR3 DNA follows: TGTGCCAGCAGCTTGGGTCCGCAGGACACTGAAGCTTTCTTT. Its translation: CASSLGPQDTEAFF.

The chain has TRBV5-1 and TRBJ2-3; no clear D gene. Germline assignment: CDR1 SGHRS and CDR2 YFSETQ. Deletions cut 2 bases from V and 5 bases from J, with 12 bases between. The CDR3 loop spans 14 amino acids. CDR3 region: CASSFASPGDTQYF. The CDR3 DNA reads TGCGCCAGCAGCTTCGCTTCCCCAGGAGATACGCAGTATTTT.

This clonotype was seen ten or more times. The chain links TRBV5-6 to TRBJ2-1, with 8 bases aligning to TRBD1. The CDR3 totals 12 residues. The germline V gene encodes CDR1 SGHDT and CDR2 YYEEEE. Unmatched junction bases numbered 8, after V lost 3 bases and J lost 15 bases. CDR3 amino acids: CASSWTRTGLFF. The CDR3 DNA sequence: TGTGCCAGCAGCTGGACGAGGACAGGGCTGTTCTTC.

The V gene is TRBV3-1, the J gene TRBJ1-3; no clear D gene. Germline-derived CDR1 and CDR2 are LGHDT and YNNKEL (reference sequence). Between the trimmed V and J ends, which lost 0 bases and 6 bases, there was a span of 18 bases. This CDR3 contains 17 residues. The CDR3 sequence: CASSQDWGDSSKNTIYF. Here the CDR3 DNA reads TGTGCCAGCAGCCAAGATTGGGGAGATAGCTCTAAAAACACCATATATTTT. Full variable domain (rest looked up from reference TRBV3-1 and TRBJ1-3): DTAVSQTPKYLVTQMGNDKSIKCEQNLGHDTMYWYKQDSKKFLKIMFSYNNKELIINETVPNRFSPKSPDKAHLNLHINSLELGDSAVYFCASSQDWGDSSKNTIYFGEGSWLTVV.

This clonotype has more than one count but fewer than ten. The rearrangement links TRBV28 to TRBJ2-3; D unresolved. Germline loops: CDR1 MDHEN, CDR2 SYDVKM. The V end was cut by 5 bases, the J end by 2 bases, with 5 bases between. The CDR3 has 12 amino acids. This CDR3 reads CASSEVTDTQYF. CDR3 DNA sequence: TGTGCCAGCAGTGAAGTCACAGATACGCAGTATTTT.

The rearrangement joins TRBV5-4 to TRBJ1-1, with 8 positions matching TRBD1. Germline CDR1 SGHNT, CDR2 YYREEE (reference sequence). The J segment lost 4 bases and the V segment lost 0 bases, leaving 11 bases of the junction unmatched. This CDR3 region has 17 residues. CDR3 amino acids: CASSLGGLGQGSTEAFF. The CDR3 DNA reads TGTGCCAGCAGCTTGGGCGGACTCGGACAGGGCAGCACTGAAGCTTTCTTT.

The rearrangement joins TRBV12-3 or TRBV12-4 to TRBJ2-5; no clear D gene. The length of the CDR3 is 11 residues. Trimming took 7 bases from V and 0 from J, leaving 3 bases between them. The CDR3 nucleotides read TGTGCCAGCACCGACCAAGAGACCCAGTACTTC. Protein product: CASTDQETQYF.